The rows below give T cell receptor beta chains drawn from one sample of a study of T cell responses to AZD1222 COVID-19 vaccine. Clones were read by immunoSEQ multiplex PCR, and TCRdb kept only the in-frame ones, dropping some. The sample lists some 250,000 clones, approximately 94% occurring once. The starting material was peripheral blood, obtained 28 days after the second AZD1222 dose. These receptors were obtained from an adult who received the AZD1222 COVID-19 vaccine. Each CDR3 is given with its conserved first and last residue. The order of the fields is D gene, J gene, CDR3 length, V gene, clone size, CDR3 protein, CDR3 DNA. The D gene is left open where the match is weak. Some rows have no size entry. The others give once, few or many, or a class for an expanded clone.

D: TRBD1
J: TRBJ1-1
length: 14
V: TRBV19
size: NA
CDR3: CASSISPGGREAFF
DNA: TGTGCCAGTAGTATAAGCCCAGGGGGTCGTGAAGCTTTCTTT

D: NA
J: TRBJ2-7
length: 16
V: TRBV28
size: few
CDR3: CASSLFRGTLSYEQYF
DNA: TGTGCCAGCAGTTTGTTTAGGGGAACCCTCTCCTACGAGCAGTACTTC

D: TRBD1
J: TRBJ2-1
length: 14
V: TRBV5-1
size: NA
CDR3: CASSSQGTDNEQFF
DNA: TGCGCCAGCAGCTCACAGGGGACGGACAATGAGCAGTTCTTC

D: TRBD1
J: TRBJ2-7
length: 15
V: TRBV5-4
size: once
CDR3: CASSAGQGIAVEQYF
DNA: TGTGCCAGCAGCGCCGGACAGGGGATCGCGGTCGAGCAGTACTTC

D: NA
J: TRBJ2-3
length: 15
V: TRBV28
size: NA
CDR3: CASSLQGRGADTQYF
DNA: TGTGCCAGCAGTTTACAGGGGAGGGGCGCAGATACGCAGTATTTT

D: NA
J: TRBJ2-5
length: 15
V: TRBV27
size: once
CDR3: CASSLSWRGTQTQYF
DNA: TGTGCCAGCAGTTTATCTTGGCGGGGGACACAGACCCAGTACTTC

D: NA
J: TRBJ2-1
length: 17
V: TRBV28
size: once
CDR3: CASSFDERRAAYNEQFF
DNA: TGTGCCAGCAGTTTTGACGAGAGGAGGGCTGCCTACAATGAGCAGTTCTTC

D: NA
J: TRBJ1-2
length: 14
V: TRBV18
size: NA
CDR3: CASSPRDLTYGYTF
DNA: TGTGCCAGCTCTCCCAGGGACCTCACATATGGCTACACCTTC

D: NA
J: TRBJ2-1
length: 18
V: TRBV19
size: NA
CDR3: CASSNGHLGRISYNEQFF
DNA: TGTGCCAGTAGTAACGGCCATCTAGGACGTATTTCCTACAATGAGCAGTTCTTC

D: TRBD2
J: TRBJ2-5
length: 16
V: TRBV2
size: NA
CDR3: CASSFGVAGGPETQYF
DNA: TGTGCCAGCAGTTTCGGGGTAGCGGGAGGGCCCGAGACCCAGTACTTC

D: TRBD2
J: TRBJ2-3
length: 22
V: TRBV15
size: NA
CDR3: CATSRDRGRGDTSGRWADTQYF
DNA: TGTGCCACCAGCAGAGATCGGGGTAGGGGGGACACTAGCGGGAGGTGGGCAGATACGCAGTATTTT

D: TRBD1
J: TRBJ1-6
length: 14
V: TRBV10-3
size: NA
CDR3: CAIRPGQENSPLHF
DNA: TGTGCCATCAGACCTGGACAGGAAAATTCACCCCTCCACTTT

D: NA
J: TRBJ1-2
length: 16
V: TRBV18
size: NA
CDR3: CASSQRRDTGDYGYTF
DNA: TGTGCCAGCTCACAAAGGCGGGACACTGGGGACTATGGCTACACCTTC

D: NA
J: TRBJ1-5
length: 13
V: TRBV12-3/TRBV12-4
size: NA
CDR3: CASSLRERQPQHF
DNA: TGTGCCAGCAGTTTGCGGGAACGGCAGCCCCAGCATTTT

D: NA
J: TRBJ1-2
length: 13
V: TRBV12-3/TRBV12-4
size: NA
CDR3: CASSQPHNYGYTF
DNA: TGTGCCAGCAGTCAACCTCATAACTATGGCTACACCTTC

D: NA
J: TRBJ1-5
length: 15
V: TRBV2
size: NA
CDR3: CASSGAGARTSPQHF
DNA: TGTGCCAGCAGTGGTGCAGGGGCGCGGACCAGTCCCCAGCATTTT

D: TRBD2
J: TRBJ2-2
length: 16
V: TRBV7-8
size: once
CDR3: CASSLVLAGYPGELFF
DNA: TGTGCCAGCAGCTTAGTACTAGCGGGATATCCCGGGGAGCTGTTTTTT

D: NA
J: TRBJ2-1
length: 18
V: TRBV15
size: once
CDR3: CATSRDRQAVSSYNEQFF
DNA: TGTGCCACCAGCAGAGATCGCCAAGCGGTTAGCTCCTACAATGAGCAGTTCTTC

D: NA
J: TRBJ2-5
length: 13
V: TRBV19
size: once
CDR3: CASSIGYQETQYF
DNA: TGTGCCAGTAGTATCGGGTACCAAGAGACCCAGTACTTC

D: TRBD2
J: TRBJ2-7
length: 13
V: TRBV6-5
size: NA
CDR3: CASGEGTTYEQYF
DNA: TGTGCCAGCGGGGAGGGGACGACCTACGAGCAGTACTTC

D: NA
J: TRBJ1-4
length: 13
V: TRBV18
size: NA
CDR3: CASSRGRDEKLFF
DNA: TGTGCCAGCTCAAGGGGACGCGATGAAAAACTGTTTTTT

D: TRBD1
J: TRBJ1-5
length: 15
V: TRBV28
size: NA
CDR3: CASSIQGAFNQPQHF
DNA: TGTGCCAGCAGTATACAGGGGGCGTTTAATCAGCCCCAGCATTTT

D: TRBD1
J: TRBJ2-3
length: 16
V: TRBV27
size: once
CDR3: CASSLVRTGGTDTQYF
DNA: TGTGCCAGCAGTTTAGTCCGGACAGGGGGCACAGATACGCAGTATTTT

D: NA
J: TRBJ1-6
length: 15
V: TRBV11-2
size: once
CDR3: CASSYPGLDNSPLHF
DNA: TGTGCCAGCAGCTACCCTGGCTTGGATAATTCACCCCTCCACTTT

D: NA
J: TRBJ1-1
length: 15
V: TRBV2
size: once
CDR3: CASSEVTVMNTEAFF
DNA: TGTGCCAGCAGTGAAGTGACAGTTATGAACACTGAAGCTTTCTTT

D: NA
J: TRBJ1-1
length: 15
V: TRBV5-4
size: NA
CDR3: CASSPAVGASTEAFF
DNA: TGTGCCAGCAGCCCGGCGGTAGGGGCGAGCACTGAAGCTTTCTTT

D: NA
J: TRBJ1-6
length: 13
V: TRBV7-9
size: NA
CDR3: CASSLEFPGHLHF
DNA: TGTGCCAGCAGCTTAGAATTCCCGGGCCACCTCCACTTT

D: NA
J: TRBJ1-5
length: 13
V: TRBV19
size: NA
CDR3: CASSMGVNQPQHF
DNA: TGTGCCAGTAGTATGGGAGTGAATCAGCCCCAGCATTTT

D: NA
J: TRBJ2-1
length: 18
V: TRBV12-2
size: NA
CDR3: CASRLAPGRSSSYNEQFF
DNA: TGTGCAAGTCGCTTAGCCCCCGGCAGGAGCAGCTCCTACAATGAGCAGTTCTTC

D: NA
J: TRBJ2-1
length: 17
V: TRBV3-1/TRBV3-2
size: NA
CDR3: CASSQAPELNYYNEQFF
DNA: TGTGCCAGCAGCCAAGCTCCCGAACTGAACTACTACAATGAGCAGTTCTTC

D: NA
J: TRBJ1-3
length: 15
V: TRBV7-2
size: NA
CDR3: CASSAALLSGNTIYF
DNA: TGTGCCAGCAGCGCCGCACTCCTCTCTGGAAACACCATATATTTT